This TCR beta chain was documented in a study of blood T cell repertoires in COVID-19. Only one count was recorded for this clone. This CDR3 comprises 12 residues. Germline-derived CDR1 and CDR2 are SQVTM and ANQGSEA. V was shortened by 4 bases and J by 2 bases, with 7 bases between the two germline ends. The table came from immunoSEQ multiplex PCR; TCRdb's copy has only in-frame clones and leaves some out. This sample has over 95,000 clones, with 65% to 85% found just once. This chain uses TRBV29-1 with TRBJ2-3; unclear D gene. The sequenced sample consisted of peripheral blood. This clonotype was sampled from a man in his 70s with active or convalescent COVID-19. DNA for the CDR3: TGCAGCGTTGTACTAATCACAGATACGCAGTATTTT. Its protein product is CSVVLITDTQYF.